This TCR beta chain came from a study of shared clonotypes between healthy human individuals. As handled by the study authors: Junction-only sequences produced by ImmunoSEQ had no quality scores, so filtering differed. The assay was immunoSEQ multiplex PCR, and TCRdb's table has in-frame clones only and misses some. V, J and clone size are those of that table, while D and trimming were read from the DNA. The sample includes about 670,000 clones, 72% of them seen just once. The sequencing sample was made of memory CD4+ T cells sorted from blood. Subset in this sample: CD45RA-negative fraction. The sequence was collected from a woman aged 30 to 39 in good health.

The CDR3 loop is CASSQVRGATEAFF. Here the CDR3 DNA reads TGCGCCAGCAGCCAAGTAAGGGGGGCCACTGAAGCTTTCTTT. The chain employs TRBV4-1 and TRBJ1-1; perhaps TRBD1 as D (6 bases). Deletions cut 1 base from V and 4 bases from J, with 10 bases between. This CDR3 region has 14 residues. Germline V gene sequence: CDR1 MGHRA, CDR2 YSYEKL.